This TCR beta chain stems from a study of blood T cell repertoires in COVID-19. Study in general: The United States, Italy and Spain supplied acute and convalescent COVID-19 samples. The analysed material was cDNA or gDNA that came from T cells, B-cell-depleted T cells, or PBMCs.

While infection was still active, Seattle patients were enrolled and then followed longitudinally. Measured with immunoSEQ multiplex PCR; TCRdb has only the in-frame clones, and not every one. The data hold roughly 130,000 clones, with about 88% observed a single time. Trimming took 5 bases from V and 0 from J, leaving 23 bases between them. The CDR3 runs to 19 residues. Germline V CDR1 and CDR2: MGHRA, YSYEKL. The clonotype was recovered from a human donor with COVID-19, enrolled during active disease. The donor label of this sample is uncertain. The chain combines TRBV4-1 with TRBJ1-3, with D possibly TRBD1 on 5 matching bases. Specimen: peripheral blood. CDR3: CASSVGGVRVQDSGNTIYF. CDR3 nucleotide sequence: TGCGCCAGCAGCGTAGGCGGAGTACGCGTACAGGACTCTGGAAACACCATATATTTT.